Following are 2 T cell receptor beta chains from one sample sequenced in a study of blood T cell repertoires in COVID-19. The protocol was immunoSEQ multiplex PCR, while the TCRdb copy is restricted to in-frame clones and leaves out a portion. In the table there are some 69,000 clones, roughly 80% of which are singletons. The specimen was peripheral blood. Receptor source: a woman in her fifties or sixties with acute or convalescent COVID-19.

This clone was observed a handful of times. The J gene is TRBJ2-1, the V gene TRBV27, with TRBD2 as a possible D gene (6 bases). Between the trimmed V and J ends, which lost 0 bases and 1 base, there was a span of 10 bases. CDR3 length: 16 residues. Germline assignment: CDR1 MNHEY and CDR2 SMNVEV (reference sequence). The CDR3 spells CASSLSGTHSYNEQFF. The DNA of the CDR3 is TGTGCCAGCAGTTTATCCGGGACTCATTCCTACAATGAGCAGTTCTTC.

The chain combines TRBV7-3 with TRBJ2-1, with 10 bases fitting TRBD2. The CDR3 spans 17 residues. From germline, CDR1 is SGHTA and CDR2 FQGTGA. The J segment lost 3 bases and the V segment lost 5 bases, leaving 10 bases of the junction unmatched. The CDR3 loop reads CASSPRSGRTYYNEQFF. The CDR3 DNA reads TGTGCCAGCAGCCCACGTAGCGGGAGGACCTACTACAATGAGCAGTTCTTC.